These 32 T cell receptor beta chains share one sample of origin, sequenced in a study of T-cell memory formation after mild COVID-19. TCRdb re-analysed the 5' RACE reads in MiXCR, keeping a single row per CDR3 protein. Of hundreds of thousands of distinct CDR3 sequences listed, roughly an eighth are singletons. The sequencing input was PBMCs or a T cell subset sorted from them (not recorded which). These receptor sequences come from a man aged 18 to 29 who had mild COVID-19 (a few samples of this study predate the infection). Cell type and time point are not known.

V is TRBV6-6 and J is TRBJ1-5; a weak D match, TRBD1 (6 bases). The germline V and J ends were trimmed by 2 bases and 11 bases, with 19 bases remaining between them. Germline CDR1 reads MNHNY; CDR2 reads SVGAGI (reference sequence). CDR3 length equals 15 residues. The CDR3 loop reads CASSYRPRGDGAQHF. The CDR3 nucleotides read TGTGCCAGCAGTTACAGGCCTAGGGGGGATGGTGCCCAGCATTTT.

In its sample, this clonotype was seen a few times. This chain links TRBV10-3 with TRBJ2-1; D is possibly TRBD1 (6 bases). Trimming took 3 bases from V and 5 from J, leaving 8 bases between them. The CDR3 contains 13 residues. Germline CDR1 is ENHRY and CDR2 is SYGVKD. DNA for the CDR3: TGTGCCATCAGTGACAGGGGTAACAATGAGCAGTTCTTC. Translating it yields CAISDRGNNEQFF.

The gene calls are TRBV4-1 and TRBJ2-3; D is uncertain. Trimming removed 4 bases at V and 2 bases at J, with 10 bases between. Looked up from germline, CDR1 is MGHRA and CDR2 is YSYEKL. CDR3 size: 14 residues. CDR3 amino acids: CASSPPLDTDTQYF. CDR3 nucleotide sequence: TGCGCCAGCAGCCCCCCCTTGGACACAGATACGCAGTATTTT.

This clonotype was counted between two and nine times. The rearrangement links TRBV19 to TRBJ2-5; D might be TRBD1 (6 bases). CDR1 and CDR2 from the germline V gene are LNHDA and SQIVND (reference sequence). The ends were cut back, 1 base at V and 5 bases at J, with 11 bases in the middle. This CDR3 comprises 14 residues. The CDR3 region is CASSIAGGGETQYF. As DNA, the CDR3 is TGTGCCAGTAGTATAGCTGGGGGCGGGGAGACCCAGTACTTC.

The chain uses TRBV2 and TRBJ1-5; a weak D match, TRBD1 (6 bases). From germline, CDR1 is SNHLY and CDR2 FYNNEI. Trimming took 5 bases from V and 1 from J, leaving 15 bases between them. The CDR3 is made up of 16 amino acids. The CDR3 DNA reads TGTGCCAGCAGTCATACCGGGACACCCAGCAATCAGCCCCAGCATTTT. Protein: CASSHTGTPSNQPQHF.

The chain links TRBV6-2 or TRBV6-3 to TRBJ1-6; D call uncertain. This CDR3 spans 13 amino acids. V was clipped by 2 bases and J by 10 bases, with 9 bases between them. Germline assignment: CDR1 MNHEY and CDR2 SVGEGT. This CDR3 is CASSYGVWSPLHF. DNA for the CDR3: TGTGCCAGCAGTTACGGGGTATGGTCACCCCTCCACTTT.

This clonotype was recorded a few times. The CDR3 loop reads CATRWGNTGELFF. Written as DNA, the CDR3 is TGTGCCACCAGATGGGGAAACACCGGGGAGCTGTTTTTT. V and J are TRBV5-4 and TRBJ2-2, with D uncertain. There are 13 residues in the CDR3. CDR1 is SGHNT, CDR2 YYREEE, per germline (reference sequence). V lost 9 bases and J lost 2, with 11 bases in between. Full variable domain (missing parts from reference TRBV5-4 and TRBJ2-2): ETGVTQSPTHLIKTRGQQVTLRCSSQSGHNTVSWYQQALGQGPQFIFQYYREEENGRGNFPPRFSGLQFPNYSSELNVNALELDDSALYLCATRWGNTGELFFGEGSRLTVL.

This clonotype was seen a few times. The chain is built from TRBV12-5 and TRBJ1-1; a possible D gene is TRBD1 (6 bases). V dropped 6 bases and J dropped 1 base, with 9 bases sitting between them. Germline V gene sequence: CDR1 LGHNT, CDR2 FRNRAP. CDR3 length: 13 residues. The CDR3 region has the DNA TGTGCTAGTGGGGTACAGGGGAACACTGAAGCTTTCTTT. This codes for CASGVQGNTEAFF.

The genes are TRBV20-1 and TRBJ2-4, with TRBD2 identical over 9 bases. The V gene end was trimmed by 5 bases and the J gene end by 9 bases; junction bases not matched to a gene: 2. Germline assignment: CDR1 DFQATT and CDR2 SNEGSKA (reference sequence). This CDR3 comprises 11 residues. Here the CDR3 DNA reads TGCAGTGCTGGCGGGAGGGGCATTCAGTACTTC. Its protein is CSAGGRGIQYF.

The V call is TRBV20-1, the J call TRBJ2-3, with 10 bases aligning to TRBD2. Germline trimming cut 6 bases from V and 3 bases from J; bases unmatched to any gene: 9. The CDR3 is 15 residues long. Germline CDR1 is DFQATT and CDR2 is SNEGSKA (reference sequence). The CDR3 nucleotides are TGCAGTGCCCCAATAGCGGGGGGCGGGACAGATACGCAGTATTTT. The encoded protein is CSAPIAGGGTDTQYF.

This clonotype appeared a few times. The J gene is TRBJ2-3, the V gene TRBV7-2, with 8 bases that match TRBD2. The CDR3 consists of 17 residues. The germline CDR1 and CDR2 sequences are SGHTA and FQGNSA. With 0 bases clipped from V and 2 bases from J, the junction kept 7 bases outside the gene matches. The CDR3 DNA reads as TGTGCCAGCAGCTTAGCCCCTAGCGGGCTTATCACAGATACGCAGTATTTT. Translated, it gives CASSLAPSGLITDTQYF.

The chain couples TRBV5-1 to TRBJ1-6; no clear D. Trimming removed 0 bases at V and 6 bases at J, with 7 bases between. The CDR3 loop spans 14 amino acids. Germline CDR1 and CDR2: SGHRS and YFSETQ. This chain's CDR3 is CASSLGRINSPLHF. CDR3 in DNA: TGCGCCAGCAGCTTGGGACGGATTAATTCACCCCTCCACTTT.

This clonotype was counted ten times or more. The gene calls are TRBV18 and TRBJ2-7; D unresolved. Deletions cut 4 bases from V and 1 base from J, with 5 bases between. CDR3 size: 12 residues. Looked up from germline, CDR1 is KGHSH and CDR2 is LQKENI. In nucleotides, the CDR3 is TGTGCCAGCTCACGCGAATCCTACGAGCAGTACTTC. This codes for CASSRESYEQYF.

In its sample, this clonotype was seen a few times. The chain employs TRBV6-6 and TRBJ2-1; TRBD2 matches 15 bases. The germline CDR1 and CDR2 sequences are MNHNY and SVGAGI (reference sequence). J gave up 1 base and V 5 bases, and 6 bases lay outside the gene matches. There are 18 residues in the CDR3. As DNA, the CDR3 is TGTGCCAGCAGTACCGGACTAGCGGGGGGGCCTTCCTACAATGAGCAGTTCTTC. Protein: CASSTGLAGGPSYNEQFF.

There are a few counts of this clonotype. The genes are TRBV20-1 and TRBJ2-6; either TRBD1 or TRBD2 may supply D (6 bases each). This CDR3 contains 14 residues. Germline CDR1 and CDR2: DFQATT and SNEGSKA (reference sequence). The CDR3 is CSAQRGAGANVLTF. Here the CDR3 DNA reads TGCAGCGCTCAGAGGGGGGCTGGGGCCAACGTCCTGACTTTC.

This clonotype was recorded at least ten times. V and J are TRBV5-1 and TRBJ2-5, with TRBD2 matching over 10 bases. V trimming: 0 bases; J trimming: 1 base; junction bases outside the gene matches: 6. Germline values: CDR1 SGHRS, CDR2 YFSETQ. CDR3 length: 17 residues. CDR3 loop: CASSLGLLAGPQETQYF. The CDR3 DNA is TGCGCCAGCAGCTTGGGACTACTAGCGGGGCCCCAAGAGACCCAGTACTTC.

The chain combines TRBV5-4 with TRBJ1-4; 7 bases fit TRBD1. From germline, CDR1 is SGHNT and CDR2 YYREEE (reference sequence). The V gene end was trimmed by 0 bases and the J gene end by 5 bases; junction bases not matched to a gene: 4. The length of the CDR3 is 15 residues. For the CDR3, the DNA is TGTGCCAGCAGCTTGGATGGCAGGGGGAATGAAAAACTGTTTTTT. Residues: CASSLDGRGNEKLFF.

The rearrangement links TRBV5-1 to TRBJ1-4; D uncertain. Germline V CDR1 and CDR2: SGHRS, YFSETQ. This CDR3 has 14 amino acids. Between the trimmed V and J ends, which lost 1 base and 6 bases, there was a span of 10 bases. CDR3 protein: CASSLRRADEKLFF. CDR3 in DNA: TGCGCCAGCAGCTTGAGGCGGGCGGATGAAAAACTGTTTTTT.

This clonotype came up a few times. The rearrangement links TRBV11-2 to TRBJ2-3, with 8 bases identical to TRBD2. V shed 10 bases and J 2 bases; nucleotides not matched to a gene: 14. The germline CDR1 and CDR2 sequences are SGHAT and FQNNGV. CDR3 length equals 16 residues. The CDR3 loop is CATDPRIAGLTDTQYF. CDR3 DNA sequence: TGTGCCACCGACCCTCGGATAGCGGGGCTCACAGATACGCAGTATTTT. The whole variable domain, remainder taken from reference TRBV11-2 and TRBJ2-3, is EAGVAQSPRYKIIEKRQSVAFWCNPISGHATLYWYQQILGQGPKLLIQFQNNGVVDDSQLPKDRFSAERLKGVDSTLKIQPAKLEDSAVYLCATDPRIAGLTDTQYFGPGTRLTVL.

This clonotype was found a few times. The rearrangement uses TRBV5-5 and TRBJ1-2; tentatively, D is TRBD1 (5 bases). Trimming shortened V by 3 bases and J by 4 bases, and 10 bases separated the two germline ends. CDR1 and CDR2 from the germline V gene are SGHKS and YYEKEE (reference sequence). The CDR3 is 13 residues long. CDR3 bases: TGTGCCAGCAGCTGGGGGGACTCCTATGGCTACACCTTC. It is translated as CASSWGDSYGYTF.

This clonotype has more than one count but fewer than ten. The chain employs TRBV7-3 and TRBJ1-1; 8 bases line up with TRBD1. Germline assignment: CDR1 SGHTA and CDR2 FQGTGA. The CDR3 has 13 amino acids. J gave up 1 base and V 8 bases, and 3 bases lay outside the gene matches. The CDR3 sequence: CASQGQANTEAFF. In DNA, the CDR3 is TGTGCCAGCCAGGGACAGGCGAACACTGAAGCTTTCTTT. The entire variable domain, with the rest obtained from reference TRBV7-3 and TRBJ1-1, is as follows: GAGVSQTPSNKVTEKGKYVELRCDPISGHTALYWYRQSLGQGPEFLIYFQGTGAADDSGLPNDRFFAVRPEGSVSTLKIQRTERGDSAVYLCASQGQANTEAFFGQGTRLTVV.

The rearrangement links TRBV6-2 or TRBV6-3 to TRBJ1-2, with TRBD1 as a possible D gene (5 bases). Germline CDR1 MNHEY, CDR2 SVGEGT. V was pared by 6 bases and J by 7 bases, with 15 bases between. The CDR3 length is 13 residues. CDR3 amino acids: CASRSTGLGGYTF. Here the CDR3 DNA reads TGTGCCAGCAGATCTACAGGCCTGGGTGGCTACACCTTC.

There are a few counts of this clonotype. The J gene is TRBJ1-4, the V gene TRBV7-6; tentative D call: TRBD1 (5 bases). Between the trimmed V and J ends, which lost 0 bases and 4 bases, there was a span of 12 bases. CDR1 SGHVS and CDR2 FNYEAQ come from the germline V gene. CDR3 size: 16 residues. CDR3 sequence (DNA): TGTGCCAGCAGCTTAGCGCAGGGCCTTCTTAATGAAAAACTGTTTTTT. Its protein product is CASSLAQGLLNEKLFF.

In its sample, this clonotype was seen many times. This chain uses TRBV12-3 or TRBV12-4 with TRBJ2-3; D ambiguous. V was pared by 6 bases and J by 4 bases, with 11 bases between. The CDR3 spans 13 residues. In nucleotides, the CDR3 is TGTGCCAGCAGCTCCGACCGTCCAGATACGCAGTATTTT. Translation gives CASSSDRPDTQYF.

This clonotype was recorded many times. The chain combines TRBV5-6 with TRBJ1-1; D may be TRBD1 (6 bases). The CDR3 runs to 19 residues. V dropped 0 bases and J dropped 6 bases, with 27 bases sitting between them. Germline V gives CDR1 SGHDT, CDR2 YYEEEE. CDR3 DNA sequence: TGTGCCAGCAGCTTGGCGGGGGGCGTGCGACGGGGCCTGGGATCTGAAGCTTTCTTT. Translating it yields CASSLAGGVRRGLGSEAFF.

The chain recombines TRBV7-8 with TRBJ2-4; TRBD1 matches 8 bases. Unmatched junction bases numbered 4, after V lost 6 bases and J lost 0 bases. Germline V lookup: CDR1 SGHVS, CDR2 FQNEAQ. The CDR3 totals 15 residues. Written as DNA, the CDR3 is TGTGCCAGCAGTTCCCAGGGGGCAGCCAAAAACATTCAGTACTTC. Amino acid sequence: CASSSQGAAKNIQYF.

The V and J genes are TRBV6-5 and TRBJ1-1; no clear D. The length of the CDR3 is 14 residues. Per germline, CDR1 MNHEY and CDR2 SVGAGI. V was pared by 1 base and J by 4 bases, with 10 bases between. CDR3 nucleotides: TGTGCCAGCAGTTACTTGGGTTCAGGCACTGAAGCTTTCTTT. This translates into CASSYLGSGTEAFF.

This chain links TRBV18 with TRBJ2-1; 7 nucleotides match TRBD2. CDR3 length: 14 amino acids. Germline V gene data show CDR1 as KGHSH and CDR2 as LQKENI. V gave up 2 bases and J gave up 8 bases; unmatched junction bases: 6. The chain's CDR3 is CASSPVAGSHEQFF. In DNA form, the CDR3 reads TGTGCCAGCTCACCAGTAGCGGGCAGCCATGAGCAGTTCTTC.

This clonotype was counted ten times or more. This sequence joins TRBV6-1 and TRBJ2-7; D unresolved. Trimming stripped 7 bases from V and 6 bases from J, with 22 bases between. From germline, CDR1 is MNHNS and CDR2 SASEGT. This CDR3 region has 15 residues. The CDR3 DNA is TGTGCCAGCAATCCTAGGATTCATATCGACGGCGAGCAGTACGTC. Residues: CASNPRIHIDGEQYV.

The genes are TRBV7-6 and TRBJ1-6; 8 bases are shared with TRBD1. There are 15 residues in the CDR3. Germline V CDR1 and CDR2: SGHVS, FNYEAQ. The ends lost 3 bases at V and 8 bases at J; junction bases unmatched: 6. This CDR3 reads CASSLGPTGDSPLHF. CDR3 in DNA: TGTGCCAGCAGCTTGGGTCCGACAGGGGATTCACCCCTCCACTTT.

This clonotype was observed a few times. The chain recombines TRBV2 with TRBJ2-3; no definite D call. V dropped 7 bases and J dropped 2 bases, with 4 bases sitting between them. The CDR3 loop spans 11 amino acids. Germline V gene lookup returns CDR1 SNHLY and CDR2 FYNNEI. This CDR3 is CASIPTDTQYF. The CDR3 DNA follows: TGTGCCAGCATCCCCACAGATACGCAGTATTTT.

The table lists this clonotype with a few counts. The chain links TRBV20-1 to TRBJ1-1; D gene unclear. The CDR3 runs 14 residues. Germline CDR1 reads DFQATT; CDR2 reads SNEGSKA (reference sequence). Trimming took off 0 bases at V and 5 bases at J, with 13 bases between the two ends. CDR3 nucleotide sequence: TGCAGTGCTAGAGACCCTCGGACTCCAACTGAAGCTTTCTTT. Its translation: CSARDPRTPTEAFF.